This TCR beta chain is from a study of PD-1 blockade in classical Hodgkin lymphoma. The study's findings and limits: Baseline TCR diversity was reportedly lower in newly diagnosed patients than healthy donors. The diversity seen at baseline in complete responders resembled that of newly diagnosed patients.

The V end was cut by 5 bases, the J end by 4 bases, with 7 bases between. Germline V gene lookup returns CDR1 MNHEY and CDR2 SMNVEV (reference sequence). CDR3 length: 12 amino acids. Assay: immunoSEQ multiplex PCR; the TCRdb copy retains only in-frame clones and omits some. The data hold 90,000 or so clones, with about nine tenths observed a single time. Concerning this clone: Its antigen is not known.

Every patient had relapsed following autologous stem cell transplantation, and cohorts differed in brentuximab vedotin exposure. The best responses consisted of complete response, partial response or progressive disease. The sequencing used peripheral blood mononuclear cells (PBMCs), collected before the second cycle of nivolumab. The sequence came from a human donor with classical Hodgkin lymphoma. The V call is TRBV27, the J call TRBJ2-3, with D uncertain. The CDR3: CASSPGPDTQYF. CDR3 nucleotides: TGTGCCAGCAGTCCAGGACCAGATACGCAGTATTTT.